The 11 T cell receptor beta chains reported below all come from one sample, sequenced in a study of blood T cell repertoires in COVID-19. Here immunoSEQ multiplex PCR was the method, and the copy in TCRdb shows in-frame clones only, minus some. The table lists 470,000 or so clones, approximately 85% of them singletons. Sequences were obtained from peripheral blood. The receptors stem from a human donor in a cohort sampled during active COVID-19.

This clone was seen once. The V call is TRBV30, the J call TRBJ2-1, with D possibly matching TRBD2 (6 bases). V lost 1 base, J lost 7 bases, and 11 bases lay in between. This CDR3 contains 13 residues. In germline, CDR1 is GTSNPN, CDR2 SVGIG (reference sequence). The CDR3 here is CAWSEGGPNEQFF. CDR3 sequence (DNA): TGTGCCTGGAGTGAAGGAGGGCCGAATGAGCAGTTCTTC.

The chain couples TRBV3-1 (or the pseudogene TRBV3-2) to TRBJ1-1; TRBD1 agrees at 8 bases. Germline V gene sequence: CDR1 LGHDT, CDR2 YNNKEL (reference sequence). J lost 4 bases, V lost 8 bases, and 9 bases had no gene match. This CDR3 has 14 residues. CDR3 coding DNA: TGTGCCAGCCAAGGAACAGGGGGTAGCACTGAAGCTTTCTTT. Amino acid sequence: CASQGTGGSTEAFF.

The chain links TRBV2 to TRBJ1-6; TRBD1 matches 8 bases. Trimming at V came to 5 bases and at J to 10 bases, leaving 7 bases not matched to a gene. Germline CDR1 and CDR2: SNHLY and FYNNEI. This CDR3 comprises 14 residues. As DNA, the CDR3 is TGTGCCAGCAGTATACAGGGGGAAGGGTCACCCCTCCACTTT. This encodes CASSIQGEGSPLHF.

Here the CDR3 reads CASSPFPGQGLYNEQFF. CDR3 nucleotides: TGTGCCAGCTCACCATTTCCGGGACAGGGCCTATACAATGAGCAGTTCTTC. This sequence joins TRBV18 and TRBJ2-1, with 9 positions matching TRBD1. This CDR3 contains 17 residues. Germline V gives CDR1 KGHSH, CDR2 LQKENI. The J segment lost 4 bases and the V segment lost 2 bases, leaving 9 bases of the junction unmatched.

This chain uses TRBV4-2 with TRBJ1-4, with 11 bases matching TRBD1. CDR1 LGHNA and CDR2 YNFKEQ come from the germline V gene. V was pared by 1 base and J by 7 bases, with 5 bases of the junction left unmatched. This CDR3 contains 16 residues. The CDR3, as DNA: TGTGCCAGCAGCCAAGGGGACAGGGGGGGAAGTGAAAAACTGTTTTTT. This encodes CASSQGDRGGSEKLFF.

The chain couples TRBV7-2 to TRBJ2-2, with D uncertain. Deletions cut 5 bases from V and 3 bases from J, with 4 bases between. Germline V gives CDR1 SGHTA, CDR2 FQGNSA. The CDR3 has 12 residues. The CDR3 sequence is CASSRDTGELFF. The CDR3 nucleotides read TGTGCCAGCAGCCGCGACACCGGGGAGCTGTTTTTT.

The chain recombines TRBV4-2 with TRBJ2-7, with a tentative D call TRBD2 (6 bases). From germline, CDR1 is LGHNA and CDR2 YNFKEQ. V was shortened by 1 base and J by 5 bases, with 15 bases between the two germline ends. This CDR3 contains 15 residues. This chain's CDR3 is CASSQGAGKVNEQYF. CDR3 nucleotides: TGTGCCAGCAGCCAAGGTGCGGGAAAAGTCAACGAGCAGTACTTC.

Here the CDR3 reads CASSLLAGPYNEQFF. The CDR3 DNA follows: TGTGCCAGCAGCCTGCTAGCGGGGCCCTACAATGAGCAGTTCTTC. V is TRBV11-2 and J is TRBJ2-1; TRBD2 aligns across 9 bases. Germline trimming cut 5 bases from V and 2 bases from J; bases unmatched to any gene: 4. The length of the CDR3 is 15 residues. CDR1 is SGHAT, CDR2 FQNNGV, per germline.

This chain connects TRBV20-1 to TRBJ1-1; 11 bases map to TRBD1. The germline gives CDR1 DFQATT, CDR2 SNEGSKA (reference sequence). The V segment lost 3 bases and the J segment 11 bases; nucleotides outside the gene matches: 2. The CDR3 sequence is 11 residues long. DNA of the CDR3: TGCAGTGCTAGGGACAGGGGGCCCGCTTTCTTT. Translation: CSARDRGPAFF.

V usage is TRBV28 and J usage is TRBJ1-2; tentatively, D is TRBD1 (6 bases). Germline V gene lookup returns CDR1 MDHEN and CDR2 SYDVKM. This CDR3 has 19 residues. The ends were cut back, 4 bases at V and 4 bases at J, with 28 bases in the middle. The CDR3 sequence is CASSWAGVSMTSRRYGYTF. The CDR3 nucleotides are TGTGCCAGCAGTTGGGCAGGGGTCTCAATGACCAGCCGGCGCTATGGCTACACCTTC.

This sequence joins TRBV27 and TRBJ1-2; D is perhaps TRBD1 (5 bases). Deletions cut 5 bases from V and 0 bases from J, with 7 bases between. The CDR3 spans 13 residues. CDR1 is MNHEY and CDR2 is SMNVEV in the germline V gene (reference sequence). CDR3 amino acids: CASSKTANYGYTF. Written as DNA, the CDR3 is TGTGCCAGCAGTAAGACAGCTAACTATGGCTACACCTTC.